This T cell receptor (beta chain) was documented in a study of T cells in Graves' hyperthyroidism and ophthalmopathy. Study details: Peripheral blood samples were taken at initial diagnosis, prior to any treatment. Findings and caveats of the study: Among clonotypes expanded in thyroid above 0.001, most were also found in blood.

RNA transcripts served as the template for amplifying TCR beta CDR3 regions. Carried out on the TCR CDR3, a first-round RT-PCR used the HTBI primer set. MiXCR, run by TCRdb on the multiplex PCR reads, gives a single entry per CDR3 protein. The sample yields about 280,000 distinct CDR3 sequences, less than 30% seen once. With a duration under 2 months, the hyperthyroidism was newly diagnosed in patients aged 18 to 65. Ten or more counts support this clonotype. Its antigen is currently unknown. Trimming pared 7 bases from V and 3 bases from J, leaving 12 bases between. The CDR3 is 14 residues long. Germline-derived CDR1 and CDR2 are MNHNS and SASEGT.

The chain joins TRBV6-1 to TRBJ2-2; the D is unclear. Sequencing used blood. This sequence originates from a man aged 40-49 years with Graves' hyperthyroidism that later progressed to Graves' ophthalmopathy. In DNA, the CDR3 is TGTGCCAGCATCCCCAGGAAGGACACCGGGGAGCTGTTTTTT. This codes for CASIPRKDTGELFF.